What follows are 13 T cell receptor beta chains derived from one specimen sequenced in a study of cytomegalovirus exposure and HLA in healthy donors. This PCR relied on a set of 60 Vbeta primers and 13 Jbeta primers. Produced via immunoSEQ multiplex PCR; TCRdb's table is partial and in-frame only. The sample comprises 90,000 to 130,000 clones, more than 60% of which are singletons, and about 6.6% rests with the top ten. Sequenced: PBMCs. The receptor source for this set is a man aged 30-40 years in good health and CMV-seropositive.

The chain has TRBV5-6 and TRBJ2-5, with D tentatively TRBD1 (6 bases). Between the trimmed V and J ends, which lost 0 bases and 1 base, there was a span of 13 bases. This CDR3 is 16 amino acids long. Germline CDR1 SGHDT, CDR2 YYEEEE. The CDR3 DNA reads as TGTGCCAGCAGCTTGGGACAGGAAAGCTTCCAAGAGACCCAGTACTTC. Its translation: CASSLGQESFQETQYF.

V is TRBV7-9 and J is TRBJ1-2; 8 bases are a match to TRBD1. CDR1 is SEHNR, CDR2 FQNEAQ, per germline (reference sequence). This CDR3 comprises 13 residues. V dropped 5 bases and J dropped 6; count of bases not matched to a gene: 5. The CDR3 nucleotides are TGTGCCAGCAGCGTCGGACAGGGCGATGGCTACACCTTC. This codes for CASSVGQGDGYTF. The variable domain in full, with the rest retrieved from reference TRBV7-9 and TRBJ1-2, is DTGVSQNPRHKITKRGQNVTFRCDPISEHNRLYWYRQTLGQGPEFLTYFQNEAQLEKSRLLSDRFSAERPKGSFSTLEIQRTEQGDSAMYLCASSVGQGDGYTFGSGTRLTVV.

The J gene is TRBJ2-3, the V gene TRBV7-9; D is ambiguous. Germline loops: CDR1 SEHNR, CDR2 FQNEAQ (reference sequence). The V end was cut by 6 bases, the J end by 2 bases, with 3 bases between. There are 11 residues in the CDR3. CDR3 in amino acids: CASSHTDTQYF. The CDR3 coding sequence is TGTGCCAGCAGTCACACAGATACGCAGTATTTT.

The rearrangement uses TRBV7-9 and TRBJ2-3; 15 nucleotides line up with TRBD2. Germline V gene data show CDR1 as SEHNR and CDR2 as FQNEAQ (reference sequence). The V gene end was trimmed by 6 bases and the J gene end by 5 bases; junction bases not matched to a gene: 9. CDR3 length: 17 residues. CDR3 bases: TGTGCCAGCAGACCCAGATGGACTAGCGGGGGGGGAGATACGCAGTATTTT. This codes for CASRPRWTSGGGDTQYF.

The gene calls are TRBV4-3 and TRBJ2-3; D may be TRBD1 (6 bases). The germline V and J ends were trimmed by 4 bases and 2 bases, with 16 bases remaining between them. Germline V gene lookup returns CDR1 LGHNA and CDR2 YSLEER. The CDR3 is made up of 16 amino acids. CDR3 sequence: CASSPNRVGDTDTQYF. CDR3 DNA sequence: TGCGCCAGCAGCCCCAACAGGGTCGGGGACACAGATACGCAGTATTTT.

In nucleotides, the CDR3 is TGTGCCAGCAGTGGACAGGGAAGCTATGGCTACACCTTC. This sequence encodes CASSGQGSYGYTF. This sequence joins TRBV6-1 and TRBJ1-2, with 7 bases that match TRBD1. CDR1 MNHNS and CDR2 SASEGT come from the germline V gene. The CDR3 spans 13 residues. The trim removed 4 bases at V and 4 bases at J, leaving 3 bases unmatched.

This chain joins TRBV5-5 and TRBJ2-2; 9 bases are shared with TRBD1. The CDR3 consists of 16 residues. Germline trimming cut 0 bases from V and 6 bases from J; bases unmatched to any gene: 6. The germline gives CDR1 SGHKS, CDR2 YYEKEE (reference sequence). The CDR3 reads CASSLAGQGIPGELFF. In nucleotides, the CDR3 is TGTGCCAGCAGCTTGGCTGGACAGGGGATACCCGGGGAGCTGTTTTTT.

This clone appeared a single time. The CDR3 region is CASSLFPSSQTQYF. The CDR3 DNA reads TGTGCCAGCAGTTTATTTCCTAGTTCCCAGACGCAGTATTTT. The V and J genes are TRBV27 and TRBJ2-3; D gene ambiguous. Trimming shortened V by 1 base and J by 9 bases, and 14 bases separated the two germline ends. Per the germline V gene, CDR1 is MNHEY and CDR2 is SMNVEV (reference sequence). The CDR3 totals 14 residues.

The chain has TRBV30 and TRBJ2-3; tentative D call: TRBD2 (7 bases). With 0 bases removed from V and 4 bases from J, the gap between germline ends came to 11 bases. Germline V CDR1 and CDR2: GTSNPN, SVGIG (reference sequence). The CDR3 is made up of 14 amino acids. The CDR3 loop is CAWSVGGGSDTQYF. The CDR3 bases are TGTGCCTGGAGTGTAGGGGGGGGGTCAGATACGCAGTATTTT. Complete variable domain (other parts from reference TRBV30 and TRBJ2-3): SQTIHQWPATLVQPVGSPLSLECTVEGTSNPNLYWYRQAAGRGLQLLFYSVGIGQISSEVPQNLSASRPQDRQFILSSKKLLLSDSGFYLCAWSVGGGSDTQYFGPGTRLTVL.

The chain links TRBV29-1 to TRBJ1-2; 8 bases are shared with TRBD1. The CDR3 extends over 11 amino acids. V was pared by 8 bases and J by 8 bases, with 7 bases of the junction left unmatched. Looked up from germline, CDR1 is SQVTM and CDR2 is ANQGSEA. The CDR3, as DNA: TGCAGCTCGACAGGGGTAGAGGGCTACACCTTC. Translation gives CSSTGVEGYTF.

This rearrangement joins TRBV5-1 to TRBJ2-1; 9 nucleotides agree with TRBD1. V was pared by 2 bases and J by 5 bases, with 5 bases of the junction left unmatched. The length of the CDR3 is 15 residues. Germline V gene data show CDR1 as SGHRS and CDR2 as YFSETQ. DNA for the CDR3: TGCGCCAGCAGCTTTGGGACAGGGTTCAACAATGAGCAGTTCTTC. It yields the protein CASSFGTGFNNEQFF.

This clone was detected only once. The rearrangement joins TRBV6-5 to TRBJ2-5; D ambiguous. Trimming removed 2 bases from V and 4 bases from J, with 11 bases in between. The CDR3 is made up of 14 amino acids. The germline V gene has CDR1 MNHEY and CDR2 SVGAGI. The CDR3 sequence: CASSYEMYGETQYF. The CDR3 bases are TGTGCCAGCAGTTACGAGATGTATGGAGAGACCCAGTACTTC.

V is TRBV4-3 and J is TRBJ2-2; D is possibly TRBD2 (6 bases). The CDR3 runs 21 residues. Trimming shortened V by 0 bases and J by 3 bases, and 26 bases separated the two germline ends. CDR1 LGHNA and CDR2 YSLEER come from the germline V gene. The CDR3 DNA reads TGCGCCAGCAGCCAAGAACAGGTGGGGACTCTTCATGACATTTACACCGGGGAGCTGTTTTTT. Its protein product is CASSQEQVGTLHDIYTGELFF.